One sample yielded the 21 T cell receptor beta chains listed below, sequenced in a study of early T cells in non-severe SARS-CoV-2 infection. MiXCR was run by TCRdb on the 5' RACE reads, yielding one entry per CDR3 protein. The profile shows 86,000 or so distinct CDR3 sequences, around 15% of them singletons. Sequencing was done on a sample of whole blood. The receptor set was obtained from an adult who was a healthcare worker with PCR-confirmed SARS-CoV-2 infection or an uninfected control (not recorded which).

There are a few counts of this clonotype. The chain has TRBV5-1 and TRBJ2-6, with 11 bases matching TRBD1. CDR3 length: 16 amino acids. Germline CDR1 SGHRS, CDR2 YFSETQ. After removal of 5 bases from V and 1 base from J, the junction contained 2 bases not matched to a gene. The CDR3 is CASSGQGASGANVLTF. The CDR3 bases are TGCGCCAGCAGTGGACAGGGGGCGTCTGGGGCCAACGTCCTGACTTTC.

This clonotype has a count of ten or more. The rearrangement joins TRBV9 to TRBJ2-3; TRBD2 matches 15 bases. The V gene's germline CDR1 is SGDLS and CDR2 YYNGEE. This CDR3 has 18 amino acids. The ends lost 3 bases at V and 1 base at J; junction bases unmatched: 6. Here the CDR3 reads CASSASGLAGGRTDTQYF. In DNA form, the CDR3 reads TGTGCCAGCAGCGCGTCGGGACTAGCGGGGGGTCGCACAGATACGCAGTATTTT. Full variable domain (remainder filled in from reference TRBV9 and TRBJ2-3): DSGVTQTPKHLITATGQRVTLRCSPRSGDLSVYWYQQSLDQGLQFLIQYYNGEERAKGNILERFSAQQFPDLHSELNLSSLELGDSALYFCASSASGLAGGRTDTQYFGPGTRLTVL.

The V gene is TRBV29-1, the J gene TRBJ2-4, with TRBD2 matching 9 bases. Germline V gives CDR1 SQVTM, CDR2 ANQGSEA. V dropped 2 bases and J dropped 9; count of bases not matched to a gene: 11. The CDR3 is 15 residues long. The CDR3 DNA sequence: TGCAGCGTTGAAAGGGGACTAGCAAAAATCTGCATTCAGTACTTC. Amino acids: CSVERGLAKICIQYF.

This clonotype was seen a few times. The rearrangement links TRBV7-9 to TRBJ2-3; perhaps TRBD1 as D (7 bases). Trimming left V 2 bases short and J 7 bases short, with 16 bases between. Looked up from germline, CDR1 is SEHNR and CDR2 is FQNEAQ (reference sequence). This CDR3 is built from 15 residues. CDR3 region: CASSLRQGGENTQYF. CDR3 DNA: TGTGCCAGCAGCTTAAGACAGGGCGGGGAGAATACGCAGTATTTT.

The rearrangement joins TRBV4-2 to TRBJ2-7; TRBD2 is a possible D gene (6 bases). With 0 bases removed from V and 6 bases from J, the gap between germline ends came to 24 bases. The V gene's germline CDR1 is LGHNA and CDR2 YNFKEQ. CDR3 length: 18 amino acids. CDR3 residues: CASSQDQGGERPSFEQYF. DNA for the CDR3: TGTGCCAGCAGCCAAGATCAAGGAGGGGAGCGGCCCTCTTTCGAGCAGTACTTC.

This clonotype has a count of ten or more. The chain joins TRBV9 to TRBJ1-1; D not resolved. With 2 bases removed from V and 1 base from J, the gap between germline ends came to 6 bases. This CDR3 has 13 amino acids. CDR1 SGDLS and CDR2 YYNGEE come from the germline V gene. CDR3 protein: CASSVQANTEAFF. CDR3 in DNA: TGTGCCAGCAGCGTGCAGGCGAACACTGAAGCTTTCTTT.

In this sample, this clonotype turned up a few times. This chain joins TRBV11-1 and TRBJ2-1; perhaps TRBD2 as D (5 bases). The CDR3 extends over 13 amino acids. V lost 4 bases and J 7 bases, leaving 11 bases between the germline ends. Germline CDR1 is SGHAT and CDR2 is FQDESV (reference sequence). The CDR3 nucleotides read TGTGCCAGCAGCTCCCGGAGGTTAAATGAGCAGTTCTTC. Its protein product is CASSSRRLNEQFF.

V is TRBV5-5 and J is TRBJ2-3; TRBD2 matches 11 bases. V shed 5 bases, J shed 4 bases, and the junction held 15 bases outside the gene matches. Germline V gives CDR1 SGHKS, CDR2 YYEKEE (reference sequence). The CDR3 has 18 amino acids. The CDR3 loop reads CASRRFTSGGTQADTQYF. As DNA, the CDR3 is TGTGCCAGCAGGCGCTTTACTAGCGGGGGTACGCAGGCAGATACGCAGTATTTT.

This sequence joins TRBV4-2 and TRBJ1-2; TRBD1 might be the D (5 bases). Germline V gene lookup returns CDR1 LGHNA and CDR2 YNFKEQ. CDR3 size: 15 residues. Trimming cost V 4 bases and J 4 bases, with 16 bases left between them. The CDR3 coding sequence is TGTGCCAGCAGCCCGCACGCGGAAGGGACCTATGGCTACACCTTC. It codes for CASSPHAEGTYGYTF.

J is TRBJ2-1 and V is TRBV4-1, with TRBD1 matching over 10 bases. Germline-derived CDR1 and CDR2 are MGHRA and YSYEKL. This CDR3 is built from 14 residues. V lost 9 bases and J lost 2; bases outside the gene matches: 4. CDR3 loop: CASQGTGAYNEQFF. The CDR3 coding sequence is TGCGCCAGTCAGGGGACAGGGGCCTACAATGAGCAGTTCTTC.

V usage is TRBV5-1 and J usage is TRBJ1-5; D remains ambiguous. V was cut by 1 base and J by 0 bases, with 8 bases left in between. CDR3 length: 15 amino acids. CDR1 is SGHRS and CDR2 is YFSETQ in the germline V gene. In nucleotides, the CDR3 is TGCGCCAGCAGCTTGCGTCCGGATAGCAATCAGCCCCAGCATTTT. This encodes CASSLRPDSNQPQHF.

In this sample, this clonotype turned up a few times. The rearrangement links TRBV29-1 to TRBJ1-1; D possibly corresponds to TRBD1 (5 bases). CDR1 is SQVTM, CDR2 ANQGSEA, per germline. The CDR3 runs to 13 residues. Trimming pared 3 bases from V and 3 bases from J, leaving 11 bases between. The CDR3 region is CSVDLRGDTEAFF. The DNA for the CDR3 is TGCAGCGTTGATCTCCGGGGGGACACTGAAGCTTTCTTT.

In this sample, this clonotype turned up a few times. The chain employs TRBV12-5 and TRBJ1-2, with D uncertain. Trimming removed 5 bases from V and 6 bases from J, with 25 bases in between. Germline V lookup: CDR1 LGHNT, CDR2 FRNRAP. This CDR3 comprises 17 residues. CDR3 coding DNA: TGTGCTAGTGGTCCCCCGGTGGAGGGCCCCGGGAGGCATGGCTACACCTTC. It translates to CASGPPVEGPGRHGYTF.

In its sample, this clonotype was seen many times. The rearrangement uses TRBV3-1 and TRBJ1-6; perhaps TRBD1 as D (5 bases). CDR1 and CDR2 (germline): LGHDT, YNNKEL (reference sequence). This CDR3 is 13 amino acids long. Trimming shortened V by 8 bases and J by 14 bases, and 19 bases separated the two germline ends. The CDR3: CASSGSPPGALHF. In DNA, the CDR3 is TGTGCCAGCTCAGGGTCCCCGCCGGGGGCCCTCCACTTT.

This clonotype was counted at least ten times. The chain employs TRBV19 and TRBJ2-7, with 8 positions matching TRBD2. From germline, CDR1 is LNHDA and CDR2 SQIVND (reference sequence). J lost 6 bases, V lost 7 bases, and 11 bases had no gene match. This CDR3 comprises 14 residues. This CDR3 is CASTPKALAGEQYF. In DNA, the CDR3 is TGTGCCAGTACCCCGAAAGCGCTAGCGGGCGAGCAGTACTTC.

The chain joins TRBV20-1 to TRBJ2-2; D is perhaps TRBD2 (5 bases). V lost 1 base, J lost 6 bases, and 9 bases lay in between. This CDR3 region has 13 residues. CDR1 and CDR2 (germline): DFQATT, SNEGSKA (reference sequence). CDR3 nucleotide sequence: TGCAGTGCTAGAGTCCGAGGGCCCGGGGAGCTGTTTTTT. This encodes CSARVRGPGELFF.

This clonotype was detected ten times or more. V usage is TRBV24-1 and J usage is TRBJ2-3, with D perhaps matching TRBD2 (5 bases). V was shortened by 10 bases and J by 2 bases, with 18 bases between the two germline ends. Germline loops: CDR1 KGHDR, CDR2 SFDVKD. The CDR3 covers 15 residues. The CDR3 DNA is TGTGCCACTTCGCCGACTGGACTTAACACAGATACGCAGTATTTT. Its translation: CATSPTGLNTDTQYF.

This clonotype appeared many times. The chain combines TRBV9 with TRBJ2-6, with D unclear. Germline CDR1 and CDR2: SGDLS and YYNGEE. The V end lost 7 bases, the J end lost 4 bases, and 12 bases lay between the germline ends. CDR3 size: 14 residues. The CDR3 coding sequence is TGTGCCAGCTCCAGGTTTCCCGGGGCCAACGTCCTGACTTTC. It encodes CASSRFPGANVLTF.

A word on this clonotype: A read error may explain this, as a much larger clone is one base away. This sequence joins TRBV2 and TRBJ2-1; 7 bases align to TRBD2. CDR3 length: 16 amino acids. Germline CDR1 and CDR2: SNHLY and FYNNEI. DNA for the CDR3: TGTGTCAGCAGTGAAGTGGGAGGGAGAGGGTTTGATGAGCAGTTCTTC. Translating it yields CVSSEVGGRGFDEQFF.

This clonotype was counted ten times or more. The genes are TRBV29-1 and TRBJ2-2; perhaps TRBD1 as D (6 bases). CDR1 and CDR2 from the germline V gene are SQVTM and ANQGSEA. Trimming took 6 bases from V and 3 from J, leaving 11 bases between them. This CDR3 spans 13 amino acids. The CDR3 DNA is TGCAGCGTGGACACAGGGTACACCGGGGAGCTGTTTTTT. Translation gives CSVDTGYTGELFF.

At least ten counts were recorded for this clonotype. The chain is built from TRBV27 and TRBJ2-7, with 8 bases aligning to TRBD1. V trimming: 4 bases; J trimming: 6 bases; junction bases outside the gene matches: 11. The CDR3 sequence is 15 residues long. Germline values: CDR1 MNHEY, CDR2 SMNVEV (reference sequence). DNA of the CDR3: TGTGCCAGCAGTTCCCTCGAGGCAGGGGGCCGCGAGCAGTACTTC. Protein sequence: CASSSLEAGGREQYF.